This entry concerns a single T cell receptor beta chain. The germline CDR1 and CDR2 sequences are MDHEN and SYDVKM. V lost 8 bases, J lost 0 bases, and 4 bases stayed unmatched. The CDR3 loop spans 13 amino acids. This sample is part of a study of blood T cell repertoires in COVID-19. Overall study: Some COVID-19 samples were acute and others convalescent; all came from the United States, Italy and Spain. Nucleic acid was either cDNA or gDNA, and it came from T cells, B-cell-depleted T cells, or PBMCs.

In the authors' workflow: Nucleated cell number was recorded as an estimate derived from reference gene primer amplification. Assay: immunoSEQ multiplex PCR; the TCRdb copy retains only in-frame clones and omits some. That table furnishes V, J and clone size, whereas the DNA furnished D and trimming. The table includes around 100,000 clones, 80% to 90% detected once. The sequenced material came from peripheral blood. The sequence was collected from a human donor with acute or convalescent COVID-19. The donor label of this sample is uncertain. The V call is TRBV28, the J call TRBJ2-7; 7 bases match TRBD1. The DNA for the CDR3 is TGTGCCAGCCAACAGGGGTACTCCTACGAGCAGTACTTC. Amino acids: CASQQGYSYEQYF.